The present entry profiles one TCR beta chain with its context. Antigen specificity is unknown. This sample stems from a study of OX40 agonist ivuxolimab in advanced cancers. Study-wide context: Administration of intravenous ivuxolimab to patients occurred every 2 weeks at 0.01 to 10 mg/kg. General study results and limits: The antigen specificity of the peripheral T cells (those that were expanded) was not determined.

Excluded were patients having autoimmune disease history or systemic immunosuppression. Peripheral blood came from all dose cohorts at three timepoints. Data came from immunoSEQ multiplex PCR; TCRdb stores just in-frame clones and leaves some out. The sample has around 86,000 clones, around 91% seen once. The germline CDR1 and CDR2 sequences are KGHSH and LQKENI. Trimming cost V 5 bases and J 2 bases; bases outside gene matches: 7. The CDR3 loop spans 16 amino acids. The chain uses TRBV18 and TRBJ1-3; 9 nucleotides agree with TRBD1. Sequenced here: CD4+ or CD8+ T cells sorted from blood, sampled in a trial of the OX40 agonist ivuxolimab. This receptor was identified in an adult with an advanced solid tumor such as melanoma, head and neck, liver or kidney cancer. CDR3 protein: CASSSTGTGPGNTIYF. CDR3 in DNA: TGTGCCAGCTCATCAACCGGGACAGGGCCTGGAAACACCATATATTTT.